These 29 T cell receptor beta chains came from one sample sequenced in a study of shared clonotypes between healthy human individuals. Clones were sequenced by immunoSEQ multiplex PCR, and TCRdb holds only the in-frame ones, with some missing. The data contain nearly 1,000,000 clones, 76% of them singletons. Sequencing was done on a sample of memory CD4+ T cells sorted from blood. Subset of the sample: CD45RA-negative fraction. These receptors were collected from a man between 18 and 35 years old in good health.

The gene calls are TRBV5-1 and TRBJ2-2; a possible D gene is TRBD1 (6 bases). CDR1 SGHRS and CDR2 YFSETQ come from the germline V gene. V lost 4 bases and J lost 13, with 20 bases in between. The CDR3 runs to 14 residues. The DNA of the CDR3 is TGCGCCAGCAGCCCCGGGACACCAGGAGGAAGGCTGTTTTTT. Residues: CASSPGTPGGRLFF.

As concerns this clone: At the DNA level, this CDR3 is encoded by other sequences in the same sample as well. The genes are TRBV18 and TRBJ2-7; TRBD1 matches at 7 bases. V lost 3 bases, J lost 2 bases, and 1 base stayed unmatched. CDR3 length: 13 amino acids. Per the germline V gene, CDR1 is KGHSH and CDR2 is LQKENI. In nucleotides, the CDR3 is TGTGCCAGCTCACCGCAGGGGGCCTACGAGCAGTACTTC. This translates into CASSPQGAYEQYF.

This sequence joins TRBV12-5 and TRBJ2-1; 9 nucleotides align to TRBD1. This CDR3 region has 14 residues. V was clipped by 6 bases and J by 6 bases; unmatched bases: 6. Per germline, CDR1 LGHNT and CDR2 FRNRAP. CDR3 bases: TGTGCTAGTGGACCGGGACAGGGCCCCAATGAGCAGTTCTTC. This encodes CASGPGQGPNEQFF.

V gene TRBV19 combines with J gene TRBJ2-1; TRBD1 or TRBD2 may be the D gene (5 bases each). The CDR3 spans 14 residues. The V and J ends lost 4 bases and 2 bases respectively, with 9 bases between them. Looked up from germline, CDR1 is LNHDA and CDR2 is SQIVND (reference sequence). CDR3 region: CASSTGTPYNEQFF. In DNA, the CDR3 is TGTGCCAGTAGTACGGGGACCCCCTACAATGAGCAGTTCTTC.

The rearrangement uses TRBV18 and TRBJ1-6; D is undetermined. The V end lost 4 bases, the J end lost 10 bases, and 20 bases lay between the germline ends. The CDR3 runs to 16 residues. From germline, CDR1 is KGHSH and CDR2 LQKENI. CDR3: CASSLTNQDLGSPLHF. CDR3 sequence (DNA): TGTGCCAGCTCACTTACCAATCAGGATTTAGGCTCACCCCTCCACTTT.

The chain has TRBV6-5 and TRBJ1-2; 7 bases are shared with TRBD1. The ends lost 5 bases at V and 2 bases at J; junction bases unmatched: 5. The length of the CDR3 is 14 residues. Looked up from germline, CDR1 is MNHEY and CDR2 is SVGAGI. CDR3 sequence: CASSPSTGNYGYTF. The CDR3 DNA sequence: TGTGCCAGCAGTCCTTCGACAGGGAACTATGGCTACACCTTC.

As to this clone: One base away lies a much larger clone, so this may be a sequencing read error. This chain uses TRBV11-3 with TRBJ2-5, with a possible D match to TRBD2 (6 bases). In germline, CDR1 is SGHNT, CDR2 YENEEA. CDR3 length equals 13 residues. The V gene lost 1 base and the J gene lost 5 bases, with 8 bases spanning the gap. The CDR3 sequence is CASSLGGAETQYF. CDR3 sequence (DNA): TGTGCCAGCAGCTTAGGCGGGGCGGAGACCCAGTACTTC.

This chain's CDR3 is CASSLRRGDYNEQFF. CDR3 nucleotides: TGTGCCAGCAGCTTGCGGCGGGGGGACTACAATGAGCAGTTCTTC. This sequence joins TRBV5-4 and TRBJ2-1, with TRBD2 matching over 8 bases. The junction had 3 bases not matched to a gene; V was cut back by 1 base and J by 3 bases. Looked up from germline, CDR1 is SGHNT and CDR2 is YYREEE (reference sequence). This CDR3 comprises 15 residues. The complete variable domain, with remaining parts taken from reference TRBV5-4 and TRBJ2-1, reads ETGVTQSPTHLIKTRGQQVTLRCSSQSGHNTVSWYQQALGQGPQFIFQYYREEENGRGNFPPRFSGLQFPNYSSELNVNALELDDSALYLCASSLRRGDYNEQFFGPGTRLTVL.

Comment on this clone: Other DNA sequences of this sample code for an identical CDR3. This sequence joins TRBV5-1 and TRBJ2-3; 8 bases match TRBD2. Looked up from germline, CDR1 is SGHRS and CDR2 is YFSETQ. J gave up 6 bases and V 4 bases, and 7 bases lay outside the gene matches. The CDR3 spans 14 residues. This CDR3 is CASSLSGGGDTQYF. CDR3 nucleotide sequence: TGCGCCAGCAGCCTCAGCGGGGGTGGGGATACGCAGTATTTT.

For the CDR3, the DNA is TGTGCCATTCTTCCCGGGACAGGGTACTACGAGCAGTACTTC. It is translated as CAILPGTGYYEQYF. The chain combines TRBV30 with TRBJ2-7; TRBD1 aligns across 9 bases. This CDR3 region has 14 residues. The V gene's germline CDR1 is GTSNPN and CDR2 SVGIG (reference sequence). Trimming cost V 8 bases and J 3 bases; bases outside gene matches: 11. The whole variable domain, remainder taken from reference TRBV30 and TRBJ2-7, is SQTIHQWPATLVQPVGSPLSLECTVEGTSNPNLYWYRQAAGRGLQLLFYSVGIGQISSEVPQNLSASRPQDRQFILSSKKLLLSDSGFYLCAILPGTGYYEQYFGPGTRLTVT.

This clone was picked up a small number of times. The chain uses TRBV19 and TRBJ1-5; the D is unclear. V lost 5 bases and J lost 0, with 11 bases in between. The CDR3 consists of 15 residues. Germline V gene sequence: CDR1 LNHDA, CDR2 SQIVND (reference sequence). The CDR3 loop is CASSGRAHSNQPQHF. The CDR3 DNA reads as TGTGCCAGTAGTGGGAGGGCTCATAGCAATCAGCCCCAGCATTTT.

The V call is TRBV7-2, the J call TRBJ2-3, with D perhaps TRBD1 or TRBD2 (5 bases each). Germline V gives CDR1 SGHTA, CDR2 FQGNSA. V was shortened by 0 bases and J by 7 bases, with 17 bases between the two germline ends. The CDR3 has 16 amino acids. CDR3: CASSLARGAEFNTQYF. The CDR3 coding sequence is TGTGCCAGCAGCTTAGCCAGAGGGGCCGAGTTCAATACGCAGTATTTT.

The chain has TRBV4-3 and TRBJ2-3; the D gene is possibly TRBD1 (6 bases). Germline V gene data show CDR1 as LGHNA and CDR2 as YSLEER. This CDR3 spans 16 amino acids. Trimming pared 0 bases from V and 2 bases from J, leaving 12 bases between. The CDR3 region is CASSQDHRAFTDTQYF. The CDR3 region has the DNA TGCGCCAGCAGCCAAGACCACAGGGCGTTCACAGATACGCAGTATTTT.

The chain has TRBV7-6 and TRBJ2-3, with 7 positions matching TRBD2. V gave up 1 base and J gave up 7 bases; unmatched junction bases: 5. This CDR3 comprises 14 residues. Germline assignment: CDR1 SGHVS and CDR2 FNYEAQ. CDR3 bases: TGTGCCAGCAGCTTAGGGTCTAGCGGACATACGCAGTATTTT. Its translation: CASSLGSSGHTQYF. The entire variable domain, with the rest obtained from reference TRBV7-6 and TRBJ2-3, is as follows: GAGVSQSPRYKVTKRGQDVALRCDPISGHVSLYWYRQALGQGPEFLTYFNYEAQQDKSGLPNDRFSAERPEGSISTLTIQRTEQRDSAMYRCASSLGSSGHTQYFGPGTRLTVL.

V usage is TRBV12-5 and J usage is TRBJ1-5, with 7 bases fitting TRBD1. There are 14 residues in the CDR3. CDR1 is LGHNT and CDR2 is FRNRAP in the germline V gene. V lost 6 bases and J lost 6; bases outside the gene matches: 8. The CDR3 coding sequence is TGTGCTAGTGGACTCGACAGGGCGGCTCAGCCCCAGCATTTT. It encodes CASGLDRAAQPQHF.

This chain connects TRBV5-4 to TRBJ1-2, with D unresolved. Germline values: CDR1 SGHNT, CDR2 YYREEE (reference sequence). CDR3 length equals 14 residues. The V and J ends lost 0 bases and 2 bases respectively, with 8 bases between them. The CDR3 region is CASSLEATNYGYTF. The CDR3, as DNA: TGTGCCAGCAGCTTGGAGGCGACAAACTATGGCTACACCTTC.

The rearrangement uses TRBV11-2 and TRBJ2-1; D ambiguous. V lost 0 bases and J 12 bases, leaving 12 bases between the germline ends. The CDR3 loop spans 13 amino acids. The germline CDR1 and CDR2 sequences are SGHAT and FQNNGV. The CDR3 reads CASSLDTTMGQFF. DNA of the CDR3: TGTGCCAGCAGCTTAGATACCACCATGGGGCAGTTCTTC.

As DNA, the CDR3 is TGTGCTAGTGGTTTAGCGGGAGAAGCGCAAGAGACCCAGTACTTC. It codes for CASGLAGEAQETQYF. The chain links TRBV12-5 to TRBJ2-5; TRBD2 aligns across 8 bases. Germline CDR1 and CDR2: LGHNT and FRNRAP. The CDR3 contains 15 residues. V was pared by 3 bases and J by 2 bases, with 5 bases of the junction left unmatched.

The chain is built from TRBV5-4 and TRBJ2-1, with 15 bases fitting TRBD2. The CDR3 runs to 17 residues. CDR1 SGHNT and CDR2 YYREEE come from the germline V gene (reference sequence). The ends lost 3 bases at V and 4 bases at J; junction bases unmatched: 5. The DNA for the CDR3 is TGTGCCAGCAGCTACGGACTAGCGGGGGGGAAATACAATGAGCAGTTCTTC. It codes for CASSYGLAGGKYNEQFF.

Comments on this clone: Within the sample, other DNA sequences also encode this same CDR3. For the CDR3, the DNA is TGTGCCAGCAGCTTAGCTAGCGGGACCTACGAGCAGTACTTC. Amino acid sequence: CASSLASGTYEQYF. The chain combines TRBV7-2 with TRBJ2-7; 8 bases are shared with TRBD2. This CDR3 contains 14 residues. CDR1 and CDR2 (germline): SGHTA, FQGNSA. Trimming at V came to 0 bases and at J to 2 bases, leaving 0 bases not matched to a gene. Full variable domain (missing parts from reference TRBV7-2 and TRBJ2-7): GAGVSQSPSNKVTEKGKDVELRCDPISGHTALYWYRQSLGQGLEFLIYFQGNSAPDKSGLPSDRFSAERTGGSVSTLTIQRTQQEDSAVYLCASSLASGTYEQYFGPGTRLTVT.

The chain uses TRBV7-3 and TRBJ2-3; TRBD2 might be the D (7 bases). Germline lookup yields CDR1 SGHTA and CDR2 FQGTGA. Deletions cut 5 bases from V and 2 bases from J, with 14 bases between. The CDR3 loop spans 15 amino acids. CDR3 residues: CASSPLGGPTDTQYF. The CDR3 DNA follows: TGTGCCAGCAGCCCCTTGGGGGGGCCCACAGATACGCAGTATTTT.

This chain joins TRBV7-9 and TRBJ1-3, with unresolved D. The CDR3 has 13 amino acids. CDR1 SEHNR and CDR2 FQNEAQ come from the germline V gene (reference sequence). Trimming cost V 3 bases and J 4 bases, with 7 bases left between them. The CDR3 DNA follows: TGTGCCAGCAGCTTCGGAGGGGGAAACACCATATATTTT. This encodes CASSFGGGNTIYF.

This clone appeared a few times. The chain employs TRBV19 and TRBJ1-2; perhaps TRBD1 as D (6 bases). Trimming took off 5 bases at V and 4 bases at J, with 8 bases between the two ends. The CDR3 totals 12 residues. In germline, CDR1 is LNHDA, CDR2 SQIVND (reference sequence). CDR3 coding DNA: TGTGCCAGTAGTGGACAGAGCTATGGCTACACCTTC. Protein product: CASSGQSYGYTF.

This sequence joins TRBV5-1 and TRBJ2-1; D is unclear. Looked up from germline, CDR1 is SGHRS and CDR2 is YFSETQ. V was shortened by 0 bases and J by 6 bases, with 10 bases between the two germline ends. The CDR3 length is 14 residues. CDR3 loop: CASSLVGFGNEQFF. The CDR3 DNA is TGCGCCAGCAGCTTGGTCGGGTTCGGCAATGAGCAGTTCTTC.

This clone was observed a handful of times. The gene calls are TRBV10-3 and TRBJ2-7; 8 bases line up with TRBD1. CDR1 ENHRY and CDR2 SYGVKD come from the germline V gene. CDR3 length: 16 amino acids. The trim removed 2 bases at V and 2 bases at J, leaving 8 bases unmatched. CDR3 in DNA: TGTGCCATCAGTGAGAACAGGGGGTTTGTCCCCTACGAGCAGTACTTC. It translates to CAISENRGFVPYEQYF.

This clone was counted only a few times. This chain joins TRBV18 and TRBJ1-2; D not resolved. Germline CDR1 and CDR2: KGHSH and LQKENI. The CDR3 has 13 residues. Trimming took off 2 bases at V and 2 bases at J, with 6 bases between the two ends. The CDR3: CASSPTENYGYTF. The CDR3 nucleotides read TGTGCCAGCTCACCAACGGAGAACTATGGCTACACCTTC.

This clone was counted a single time. The chain joins TRBV29-1 to TRBJ1-1; 9 bases line up with TRBD1. Germline V gene data show CDR1 as SQVTM and CDR2 as ANQGSEA. CDR3 length: 12 residues. Unmatched junction bases numbered 6, after V lost 8 bases and J lost 5 bases. The CDR3 reads CSTWDRDTEAFF. The CDR3 nucleotides read TGCAGCACGTGGGACAGGGATACTGAAGCTTTCTTT.

V gene TRBV5-8 combines with J gene TRBJ2-5; maybe TRBD1 (6 bases). Germline lookup yields CDR1 SGHTS and CDR2 YDEGEE. This CDR3 contains 14 residues. The ends were cut back, 5 bases at V and 5 bases at J, with 16 bases in the middle. This CDR3 is CASRNYRVEETQYF. The DNA of the CDR3 is TGTGCCAGCAGGAACTACAGGGTTGAGGAGACCCAGTACTTC.

The chain employs TRBV19 and TRBJ2-1; 7 bases fit TRBD1. CDR3 length equals 15 residues. Trimming cost V 6 bases and J 8 bases; bases outside gene matches: 13. Germline V gene sequence: CDR1 LNHDA, CDR2 SQIVND (reference sequence). CDR3 sequence: CASRIIRGNIHEQFF. DNA of the CDR3: TGTGCCAGTAGGATAATCAGGGGGAATATCCATGAGCAGTTCTTC.